The next 31 T cell receptor beta chains were all read from a single sample in a study of CD8 T cells in ankylosing spondylitis. One entry per CDR3 protein, called by TCRdb with MiXCR from the 5' RACE reads. This table holds about 220,000 distinct CDR3 sequences, about 7% found once. General study results and limits: Within ankylosing spondylitis blood, a TCR beta motif made up of eight or nine highly homologous variants appeared to be characteristic.

What these receptors recognize is not known. What was sequenced was blood, either unsorted or a sorted T cell fraction (not recorded which). The receptor source for this set is a male donor with ankylosing spondylitis.

This clonotype has a handful of counts. Here the CDR3 reads CASSQQGTYEQYF. The DNA for the CDR3 is TGTGCCAGCAGCCAACAGGGGACCTACGAGCAGTACTTC. This chain connects TRBV11-3 to TRBJ2-7, with 7 bases aligning to TRBD1. The CDR3 loop spans 13 amino acids. Looked up from germline, CDR1 is SGHNT and CDR2 is YENEEA. With V trimmed by 5 bases and J by 2 bases, 3 bases remained unmatched.

This clonotype showed up many times. The V call is TRBV7-2, the J call TRBJ2-3, with a possible D match to TRBD2 (6 bases). With 5 bases removed from V and 4 bases from J, the gap between germline ends came to 16 bases. CDR3 length: 15 residues. From germline, CDR1 is SGHTA and CDR2 FQGNSA. In DNA, the CDR3 is TGTGCCAGCAGCACAACTAGGTGGGGGGCAGATACGCAGTATTTT. Residues: CASSTTRWGADTQYF.

This clonotype showed up many times. The V gene is TRBV4-3, the J gene TRBJ2-7; a weak D match, TRBD1 (5 bases). Trimming removed 0 bases from V and 1 base from J, with 7 bases in between. CDR1 and CDR2 (germline): LGHNA, YSLEER. This CDR3 contains 14 residues. The CDR3 nucleotides are TGCGCCAGCAGCCAAGACCAGGGTTCCTACGAGCAGTACTTC. Translation: CASSQDQGSYEQYF.

This clonotype came up a few times. The V gene is TRBV7-6, the J gene TRBJ2-7, with D perhaps matching TRBD2 (5 bases). This CDR3 spans 15 amino acids. The V end was cut by 5 bases, the J end by 3 bases, with 17 bases between. Germline loops: CDR1 SGHVS, CDR2 FNYEAQ. The CDR3 is CASSNPVGVGYEQYF. The CDR3, as DNA: TGTGCCAGCAGCAATCCCGTCGGGGTAGGCTACGAGCAGTACTTC.

This rearrangement joins TRBV7-9 to TRBJ1-2; no firm D call. The CDR3 is 12 residues long. Germline V gene data show CDR1 as SEHNR and CDR2 as FQNEAQ (reference sequence). V was clipped by 6 bases and J by 3 bases, with 8 bases between them. CDR3 region: CASSPGYYGYTF. Written as DNA, the CDR3 is TGTGCCAGCAGTCCAGGATACTATGGCTACACCTTC.

This CDR3 reads CASSLGSNSGNTIYF. In DNA form, the CDR3 reads TGTGCCAGCAGCTTGGGCAGTAACTCTGGAAACACCATATATTTT. This chain connects TRBV5-5 to TRBJ1-3; D ambiguous. The CDR3 has 15 residues. CDR1 and CDR2 from the germline V gene are SGHKS and YYEKEE (reference sequence). Trimming left V 0 bases short and J 0 bases short, with 7 bases between.

This clonotype was counted between two and nine times. The chain links TRBV7-2 to TRBJ2-7, with 7 bases matching TRBD2. The CDR3 extends over 14 amino acids. V lost 4 bases to trimming and J lost 0 bases; unmatched junction nucleotides: 3. Germline V gene data show CDR1 as SGHTA and CDR2 as FQGNSA. The DNA for the CDR3 is TGTGCCAGCAGCTCCCGGGACTACTCCTACGAGCAGTACTTC. Protein product: CASSSRDYSYEQYF.

This clonotype was counted only a few times. The chain couples TRBV15 to TRBJ1-1; perhaps TRBD1 as D (5 bases). Trimming removed 3 bases from V and 0 bases from J, with 8 bases in between. The CDR3 totals 14 residues. CDR1 and CDR2 from the germline V gene are LNHNV and YYDKDF (reference sequence). CDR3 DNA: TGTGCCACCAGCAGGGGACGGTTGAACACTGAAGCTTTCTTT. It specifies CATSRGRLNTEAFF.

This chain joins TRBV12-3 or TRBV12-4 and TRBJ2-3; 8 bases match TRBD2. The V gene end was trimmed by 6 bases and the J gene end by 1 base; junction bases not matched to a gene: 9. This CDR3 spans 16 amino acids. This chain's CDR3 is CASSPYLAGGTDTQYF. The CDR3 bases are TGTGCCAGCAGCCCCTATCTAGCGGGCGGCACAGATACGCAGTATTTT.

Only a few counts were recorded for this clonotype. V gene TRBV12-3 or TRBV12-4 combines with J gene TRBJ1-2; possible D gene TRBD1, 6 bases. The CDR3 covers 12 residues. V shed 7 bases and J shed 8 bases, with 14 bases lying between them. The CDR3: CASILTGQGYTF. Here the CDR3 DNA reads TGTGCCAGCATCTTGACAGGCCAGGGCTACACCTTC.

This clonotype has at least ten counts. The chain carries TRBV11-2 and TRBJ2-7; the D is unclear. Trimming removed 3 bases from V and 6 bases from J, with 15 bases in between. This CDR3 spans 14 amino acids. Germline V gives CDR1 SGHAT, CDR2 FQNNGV. The CDR3 reads CASSFHGPLAEQYF. CDR3 sequence (DNA): TGTGCCAGCAGCTTTCACGGACCCTTAGCCGAGCAGTACTTC.

J is TRBJ2-6 and V is TRBV28; D may be TRBD2 (5 bases). The CDR3 spans 17 residues. The germline V and J ends were trimmed by 5 bases and 2 bases, with 16 bases remaining between them. Germline CDR1 and CDR2: MDHEN and SYDVKM. The CDR3 reads CASSLRGGGPGANVLTF. The DNA of the CDR3 is TGTGCCAGCAGTCTCCGGGGTGGAGGACCTGGGGCCAACGTCCTGACTTTC. Full variable domain (remainder filled in from reference TRBV28 and TRBJ2-6): DVKVTQSSRYLVKRTGEKVFLECVQDMDHENMFWYRQDPGLGLRLIYFSYDVKMKEKGDIPEGYSVSREKKERFSLILESASTNQTSMYLCASSLRGGGPGANVLTFGAGSRLTVL.

Only a few counts were recorded for this clonotype. The chain uses TRBV7-8 and TRBJ2-2; 11 bases map to TRBD1. The CDR3 sequence is 15 residues long. The J segment lost 3 bases and the V segment lost 6 bases, leaving 3 bases of the junction unmatched. Germline V gene data show CDR1 as SGHVS and CDR2 as FQNEAQ. In DNA form, the CDR3 reads TGTGCCAGCAGAAGGACAGGGGGCTACACCGGGGAGCTGTTTTTT. It translates to CASRRTGGYTGELFF.

This clonotype has at least ten counts. The chain employs TRBV4-2 and TRBJ2-1; possible D gene TRBD2, 6 bases. This CDR3 comprises 13 residues. Germline assignment: CDR1 LGHNA and CDR2 YNFKEQ. V was trimmed by 1 base and J by 10 bases, leaving 11 bases between them. CDR3 protein: CASSQVAGREQFF. The CDR3, as DNA: TGTGCCAGCAGCCAAGTGGCCGGGAGAGAGCAGTTCTTC.

This sequence joins TRBV19 and TRBJ2-6; D not certain. The CDR3 extends over 12 amino acids. CDR1 is LNHDA, CDR2 SQIVND, per germline (reference sequence). Deletions cut 6 bases from V and 1 base from J, with 1 base between. CDR3 DNA sequence: TGTGCCAGTAGATCTGGGGCCAACGTCCTGACTTTC. It codes for CASRSGANVLTF.

Only a few counts were recorded for this clonotype. J is TRBJ2-7 and V is TRBV20-1; 8 bases line up with TRBD2. The V segment lost 3 bases and the J segment 1 base; nucleotides outside the gene matches: 11. CDR1 is DFQATT, CDR2 SNEGSKA, per germline (reference sequence). The CDR3 extends over 16 amino acids. As DNA, the CDR3 is TGCAGTGCTAGTCCGGTGGGGAGCGGGAGATCCTACGAGCAGTACTTC. Translating it yields CSASPVGSGRSYEQYF.

This clonotype has at least ten counts. This chain connects TRBV7-9 to TRBJ2-4, with D possibly called TRBD1 or TRBD2 (5 bases each). Trimming removed 5 bases from V and 0 bases from J, with 14 bases in between. Germline CDR1 SEHNR, CDR2 FQNEAQ (reference sequence). CDR3 size: 16 residues. CDR3 in DNA: TGTGCCAGCAGCGCGCCGGGGCAGCTAGCCAAAAACATTCAGTACTTC. Amino acids: CASSAPGQLAKNIQYF. The full variable domain, with the rest looked up from reference TRBV7-9 and TRBJ2-4, is DTGVSQNPRHKITKRGQNVTFRCDPISEHNRLYWYRQTLGQGPEFLTYFQNEAQLEKSRLLSDRFSAERPKGSFSTLEIQRTEQGDSAMYLCASSAPGQLAKNIQYFGAGTRLSVL.

The chain uses TRBV5-6 and TRBJ2-7; 9 bases line up with TRBD1. V was pared by 2 bases and J by 3 bases, with 3 bases of the junction left unmatched. The CDR3 consists of 14 residues. Germline CDR1 is SGHDT and CDR2 is YYEEEE. The CDR3 spells CASSFWDRVYEQYF. CDR3 nucleotide sequence: TGTGCCAGCAGCTTCTGGGACAGGGTCTACGAGCAGTACTTC.

This clonotype was recorded once. The V call is TRBV10-3, the J call TRBJ1-3; D gene ambiguous. The germline gives CDR1 ENHRY, CDR2 SYGVKD. The CDR3 is 16 residues long. Trimming cost V 6 bases and J 0 bases, with 15 bases left between them. The CDR3 DNA reads TGTGCCATCAGACACAACCGGGATCTCTCTGGAAACACCATATATTTT. Encoded protein: CAIRHNRDLSGNTIYF.

This clonotype was counted at least ten times. The chain is built from TRBV9 and TRBJ2-7; D not certain. This CDR3 comprises 15 residues. Germline V CDR1 and CDR2: SGDLS, YYNGEE. The V end lost 3 bases, the J end lost 3 bases, and 16 bases lay between the germline ends. CDR3 sequence (DNA): TGTGCCAGCAGCGAGTCGTGGACGCCTAACTACGAGCAGTACTTC. Amino acid sequence: CASSESWTPNYEQYF.

This clonotype was recorded many times. The chain combines TRBV12-3 or TRBV12-4 with TRBJ1-1; D remains ambiguous. Trimming stripped 6 bases from V and 5 bases from J, with 13 bases between. The CDR3 runs to 13 residues. CDR3 nucleotides: TGTGCCAGCAGCCCCGCCGGCAGGACTGAAGCTTTCTTT. This codes for CASSPAGRTEAFF.

This clonotype occurred many times. The rearrangement links TRBV6-5 to TRBJ1-2, with unresolved D. V was shortened by 2 bases and J by 4 bases, with 8 bases between the two germline ends. Germline values: CDR1 MNHEY, CDR2 SVGAGI. This CDR3 spans 13 amino acids. The DNA of the CDR3 is TGTGCCAGCAGTTACGGTGCAAGCTATGGCTACACCTTC. Protein product: CASSYGASYGYTF.

This clonotype was detected many times. The chain employs TRBV20-1 and TRBJ1-2, with D unresolved. Germline V gene data show CDR1 as DFQATT and CDR2 as SNEGSKA (reference sequence). The CDR3 has 13 residues. V lost 8 bases and J 3 bases, leaving 16 bases between the germline ends. CDR3 sequence: CSSLTGSYYGYTF. Here the CDR3 DNA reads TGCAGTTCATTAACCGGGAGCTACTATGGCTACACCTTC.

This clonotype was counted at least ten times. V gene TRBV24-1 combines with J gene TRBJ2-5; D is unresolved. This CDR3 contains 13 residues. V was shortened by 6 bases and J by 5 bases, with 12 bases between the two germline ends. Germline V CDR1 and CDR2: KGHDR, SFDVKD. The CDR3, as DNA: TGTGCCACCAGTATGGGCCTCCGGGAGACCCAGTACTTC. This translates into CATSMGLRETQYF.

In this sample, this clonotype turned up many times. CDR3 region: CASSSLGGTDTQYF. For the CDR3, the DNA is TGTGCCAGCAGCTCCTTAGGGGGCACAGATACGCAGTATTTT. The chain links TRBV7-8 to TRBJ2-3; TRBD1 is a possible D gene (5 bases). Germline V gene data show CDR1 as SGHVS and CDR2 as FQNEAQ. Trimming removed 4 bases from V and 1 base from J, with 9 bases in between. The CDR3 runs 14 residues.

The sample holds many counts of this clonotype. The V call is TRBV9, the J call TRBJ1-2, with D uncertain. The CDR3 is 14 residues long. The germline V gene encodes CDR1 SGDLS and CDR2 YYNGEE. Trimming removed 0 bases from V and 7 bases from J, with 13 bases in between. The chain's CDR3 is CASSVGGRGTGYTF. CDR3 bases: TGTGCCAGCAGCGTAGGCGGTCGGGGAACTGGCTACACCTTC.

The chain uses TRBV29-1 and TRBJ1-1; D possibly corresponds to TRBD1 (6 bases). Trimming left V 6 bases short and J 0 bases short, with 17 bases between. The CDR3 extends over 15 amino acids. In germline, CDR1 is SQVTM, CDR2 ANQGSEA. CDR3 in amino acids: CSVSKLAGVNTEAFF. The CDR3 coding sequence is TGCAGCGTCTCCAAATTGGCAGGGGTGAACACTGAAGCTTTCTTT.

This clonotype came up many times. Here the CDR3 reads CATRDRGTGELFF. CDR3 in DNA: TGTGCCACCCGGGACAGGGGTACCGGGGAGCTGTTTTTT. This rearrangement joins TRBV10-3 to TRBJ2-2; TRBD1 agrees at 10 bases. Trimming at V came to 10 bases and at J to 5 bases, leaving 4 bases not matched to a gene. Looked up from germline, CDR1 is ENHRY and CDR2 is SYGVKD. The CDR3 totals 13 residues.

This clonotype showed up many times. V and J are TRBV7-6 and TRBJ2-5; D is possibly TRBD1 or TRBD2 (5 bases each). This CDR3 has 14 residues. The germline gives CDR1 SGHVS, CDR2 FNYEAQ. V was pared by 4 bases and J by 2 bases, with 11 bases between. The CDR3 region is CASSSRDGQETQYF. The CDR3 DNA reads as TGTGCCAGCAGCTCCCGGGACGGGCAAGAGACCCAGTACTTC.

Points on this clonotype: This may be a read error: a much more frequent sequence differs by one nucleotide. V and J are TRBV7-8 and TRBJ2-7; 9 nucleotides align to TRBD1. After removal of 4 bases from V and 2 bases from J, the junction contained 9 bases not matched to a gene. The CDR3 covers 16 residues. In germline, CDR1 is SGHVS, CDR2 FQNEAQ. CDR3 nucleotide sequence: TGTGCCAGCAGCTCCGCCATGGGACAGGGACCCTACGAGCAGTACTTC. Translating it yields CASSSAMGQGPYEQYF.

This clonotype was observed many times. The chain couples TRBV20-1 to TRBJ2-1; no clear D gene. In germline, CDR1 is DFQATT, CDR2 SNEGSKA (reference sequence). Trimming shortened V by 0 bases and J by 2 bases, and 8 bases separated the two germline ends. The CDR3 is 14 residues long. The CDR3 here is CSARDHQTYNEQFF. CDR3 in DNA: TGCAGTGCTAGAGATCATCAAACCTACAATGAGCAGTTCTTC.